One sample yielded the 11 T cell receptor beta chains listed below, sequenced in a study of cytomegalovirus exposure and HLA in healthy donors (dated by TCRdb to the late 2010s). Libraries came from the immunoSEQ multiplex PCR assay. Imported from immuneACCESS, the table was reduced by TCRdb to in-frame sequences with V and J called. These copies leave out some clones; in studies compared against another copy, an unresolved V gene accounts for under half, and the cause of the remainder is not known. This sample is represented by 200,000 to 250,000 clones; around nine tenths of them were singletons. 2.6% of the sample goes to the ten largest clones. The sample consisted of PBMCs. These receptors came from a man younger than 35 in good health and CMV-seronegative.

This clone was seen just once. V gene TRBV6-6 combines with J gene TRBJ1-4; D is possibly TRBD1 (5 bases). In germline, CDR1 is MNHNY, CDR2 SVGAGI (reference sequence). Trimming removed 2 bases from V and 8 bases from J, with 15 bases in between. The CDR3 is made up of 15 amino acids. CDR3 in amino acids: CASSYTGLKGEKLFF. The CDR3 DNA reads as TGTGCCAGCAGTTACACAGGTCTTAAGGGGGAAAAACTGTTTTTT.

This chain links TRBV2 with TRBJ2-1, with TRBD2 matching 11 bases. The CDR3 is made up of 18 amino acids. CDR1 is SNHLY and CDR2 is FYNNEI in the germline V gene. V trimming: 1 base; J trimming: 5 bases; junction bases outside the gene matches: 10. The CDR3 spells CASSEGPLLAGGNNEQFF. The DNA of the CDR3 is TGTGCCAGCAGTGAAGGGCCCCTTCTAGCGGGGGGAAACAATGAGCAGTTCTTC.

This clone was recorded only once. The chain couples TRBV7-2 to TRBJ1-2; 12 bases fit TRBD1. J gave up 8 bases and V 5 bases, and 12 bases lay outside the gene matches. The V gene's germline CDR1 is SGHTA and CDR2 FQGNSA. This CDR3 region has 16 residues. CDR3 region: CASSPLPGQGAGGYTF. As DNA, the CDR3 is TGTGCCAGCAGCCCACTCCCGGGACAGGGGGCGGGAGGCTACACCTTC.

The DNA for the CDR3 is TGCGCCAGCAGCTTGGACGGACTAGCGTACACCGGGGAGCTGTTTTTT. Translation gives CASSLDGLAYTGELFF. The chain employs TRBV5-1 and TRBJ2-2, with 9 bases that match TRBD2. The CDR3 loop spans 16 amino acids. Germline values: CDR1 SGHRS, CDR2 YFSETQ. The V and J ends lost 0 bases and 3 bases, in that order; junction bases with no gene match: 3.

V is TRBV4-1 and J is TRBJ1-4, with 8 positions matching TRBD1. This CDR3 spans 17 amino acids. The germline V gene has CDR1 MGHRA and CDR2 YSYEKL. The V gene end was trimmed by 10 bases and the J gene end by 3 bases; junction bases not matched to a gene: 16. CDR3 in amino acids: CATKKDRVTVSNEKLFF. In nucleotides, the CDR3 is TGCGCCACGAAAAAGGACAGGGTTACGGTGTCTAATGAAAAACTGTTTTTT.

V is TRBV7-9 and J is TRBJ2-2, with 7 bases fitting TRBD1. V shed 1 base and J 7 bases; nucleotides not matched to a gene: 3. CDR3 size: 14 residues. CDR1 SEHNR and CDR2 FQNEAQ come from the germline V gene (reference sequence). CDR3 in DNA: TGTGCCAGCAGCTTAGGGACAGGCATCGGGGAGCTGTTTTTT. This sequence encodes CASSLGTGIGELFF.

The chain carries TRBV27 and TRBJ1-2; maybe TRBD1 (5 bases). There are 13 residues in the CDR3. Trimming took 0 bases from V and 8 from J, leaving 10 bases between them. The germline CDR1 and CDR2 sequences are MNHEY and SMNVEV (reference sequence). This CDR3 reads CASSLSGRWGYTF. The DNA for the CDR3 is TGTGCCAGCAGTTTATCGGGGCGATGGGGCTACACCTTC.

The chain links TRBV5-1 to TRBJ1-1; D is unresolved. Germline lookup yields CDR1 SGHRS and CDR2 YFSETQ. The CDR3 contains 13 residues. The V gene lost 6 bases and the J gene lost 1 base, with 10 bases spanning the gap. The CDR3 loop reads CASTPTGNTEAFF. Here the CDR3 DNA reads TGCGCCAGCACCCCGACTGGGAACACTGAAGCTTTCTTT.

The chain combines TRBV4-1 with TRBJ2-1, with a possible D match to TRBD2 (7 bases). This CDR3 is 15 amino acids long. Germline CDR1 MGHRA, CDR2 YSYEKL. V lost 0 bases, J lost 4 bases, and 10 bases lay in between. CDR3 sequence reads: CASSQERGGYNEQFF. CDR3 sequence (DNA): TGCGCCAGCAGCCAAGAAAGGGGGGGATACAATGAGCAGTTCTTC.

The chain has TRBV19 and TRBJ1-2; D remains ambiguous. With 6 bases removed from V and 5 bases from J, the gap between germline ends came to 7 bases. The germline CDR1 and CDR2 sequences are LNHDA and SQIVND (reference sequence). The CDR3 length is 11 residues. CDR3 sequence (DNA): TGTGCCAGTAGCCTACGATATGGCTACACCTTC. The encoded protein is CASSLRYGYTF.

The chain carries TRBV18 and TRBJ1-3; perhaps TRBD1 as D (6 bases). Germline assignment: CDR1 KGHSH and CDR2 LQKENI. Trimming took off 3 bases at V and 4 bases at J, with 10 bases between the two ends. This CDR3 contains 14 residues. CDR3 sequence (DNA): TGTGCCAGCTCACCGCTCGACAGGGGAAACACCATATATTTT. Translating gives CASSPLDRGNTIYF. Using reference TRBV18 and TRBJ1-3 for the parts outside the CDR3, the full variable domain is NAGVMQNPRHLVRRRGQEARLRCSPMKGHSHVYWYRQLPEEGLKFMVYLQKENIIDESGMPKERFSAEFPKEGPSILRIQQVVRGDSAAYFCASSPLDRGNTIYFGEGSWLTVV.